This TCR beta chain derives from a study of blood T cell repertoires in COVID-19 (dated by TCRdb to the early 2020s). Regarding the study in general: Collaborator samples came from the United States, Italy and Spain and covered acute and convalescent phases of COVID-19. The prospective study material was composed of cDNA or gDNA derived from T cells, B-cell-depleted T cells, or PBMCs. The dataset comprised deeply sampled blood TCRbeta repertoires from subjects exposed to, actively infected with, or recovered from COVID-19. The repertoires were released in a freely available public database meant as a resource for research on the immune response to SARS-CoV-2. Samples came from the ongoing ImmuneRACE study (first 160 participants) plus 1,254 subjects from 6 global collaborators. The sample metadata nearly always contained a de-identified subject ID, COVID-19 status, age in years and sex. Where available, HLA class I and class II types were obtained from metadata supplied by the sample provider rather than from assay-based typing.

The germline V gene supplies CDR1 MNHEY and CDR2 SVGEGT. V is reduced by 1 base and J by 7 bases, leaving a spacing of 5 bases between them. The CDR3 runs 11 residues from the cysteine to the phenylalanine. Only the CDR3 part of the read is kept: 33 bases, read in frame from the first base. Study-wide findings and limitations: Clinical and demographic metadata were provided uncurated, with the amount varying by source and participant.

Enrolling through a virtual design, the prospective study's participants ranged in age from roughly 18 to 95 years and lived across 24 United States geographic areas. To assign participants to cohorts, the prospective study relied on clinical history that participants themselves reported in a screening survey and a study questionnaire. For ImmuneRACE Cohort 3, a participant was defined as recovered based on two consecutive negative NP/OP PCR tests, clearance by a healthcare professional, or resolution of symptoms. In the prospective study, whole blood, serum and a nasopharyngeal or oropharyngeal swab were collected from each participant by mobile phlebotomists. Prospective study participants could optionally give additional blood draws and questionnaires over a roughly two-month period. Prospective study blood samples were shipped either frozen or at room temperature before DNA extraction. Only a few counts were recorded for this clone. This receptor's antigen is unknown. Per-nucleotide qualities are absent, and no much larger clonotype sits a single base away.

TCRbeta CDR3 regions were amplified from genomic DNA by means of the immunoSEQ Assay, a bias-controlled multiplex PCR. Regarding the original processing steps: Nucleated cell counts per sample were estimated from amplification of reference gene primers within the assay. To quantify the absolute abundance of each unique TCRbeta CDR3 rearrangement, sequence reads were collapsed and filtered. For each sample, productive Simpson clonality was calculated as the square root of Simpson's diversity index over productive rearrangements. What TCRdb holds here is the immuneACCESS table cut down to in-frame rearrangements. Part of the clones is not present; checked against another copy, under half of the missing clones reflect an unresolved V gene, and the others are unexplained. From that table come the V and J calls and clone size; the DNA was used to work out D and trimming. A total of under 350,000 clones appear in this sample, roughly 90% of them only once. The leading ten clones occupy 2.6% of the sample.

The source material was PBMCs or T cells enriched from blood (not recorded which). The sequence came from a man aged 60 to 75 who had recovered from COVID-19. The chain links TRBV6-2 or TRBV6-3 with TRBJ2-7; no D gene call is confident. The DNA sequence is TGTGCCAGCAGTTACTACGGGGAGCAGTACTTC. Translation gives CASSYYGEQYF.